The 32 T cell receptor beta chains in this list originate from one sample, sequenced in a study of cytomegalovirus exposure and HLA in healthy donors (dated by TCRdb to 2015 to 2018). Preparation of the library involved the immunoSEQ multiplex PCR assay. The multiplex PCR relied on a mix of 60 forward primers for TCR Vbeta segments and 13 reverse primers for TCR Jbeta segments. What TCRdb holds here is the immuneACCESS table cut down to in-frame rearrangements. Part of the clones is not present; checked against another copy, under half of the missing clones reflect an unresolved V gene, and the others are unexplained. The sample table holds 150,000 or so clones, of which approximately 80% were seen once. The ten most abundant clones make up 5.6% of the sample. Material for sequencing was PBMCs. These receptor sequences come from a woman in her forties in good health and CMV-seropositive.

In this sample, this clone turned up a few times. The chain couples TRBV7-9 to TRBJ1-1; TRBD1 matches 7 bases. Germline V gene sequence: CDR1 SEHNR, CDR2 FQNEAQ (reference sequence). The CDR3 length is 15 residues. The ends lost 1 base at V and 1 base at J; junction bases unmatched: 3. CDR3 DNA: TGTGCCAGCAGCTTAGTAGGGACAGAGAACACTGAAGCTTTCTTT. It translates to CASSLVGTENTEAFF. Using reference TRBV7-9 and TRBJ1-1 for the parts outside the CDR3, the full variable domain is DTGVSQNPRHKITKRGQNVTFRCDPISEHNRLYWYRQTLGQGPEFLTYFQNEAQLEKSRLLSDRFSAERPKGSFSTLEIQRTEQGDSAMYLCASSLVGTENTEAFFGQGTRLTVV.

The chain couples TRBV19 to TRBJ1-5; TRBD1 matches 7 bases. CDR3 length equals 15 residues. CDR1 and CDR2 from the germline V gene are LNHDA and SQIVND (reference sequence). V gave up 7 bases and J gave up 6 bases; unmatched junction bases: 12. CDR3 DNA sequence: TGTGCCAGTACTTCGACAGGGTTTCGGGTTCAGCCCCAGCATTTT. Its translation is CASTSTGFRVQPQHF.

The CDR3 spells CASSLGTGVDTGELFF. CDR3 nucleotide sequence: TGTGCCAGCAGTTTGGGGACTGGAGTTGACACCGGGGAGCTGTTTTTT. The chain employs TRBV28 and TRBJ2-2; tentatively, D is TRBD2 (6 bases). Germline CDR1 is MDHEN and CDR2 is SYDVKM. Between the trimmed V and J ends, which lost 3 bases and 3 bases, there was a span of 14 bases. The CDR3 contains 16 residues.

The chain uses TRBV7-9 and TRBJ2-3; 7 positions match TRBD2. Trimming removed 1 base from V and 9 bases from J; junction bases left unmatched: 13. The CDR3 contains 16 residues. The germline V gene has CDR1 SEHNR and CDR2 FQNEAQ (reference sequence). The CDR3 sequence is CASSLVGGSILETQYF. In nucleotides, the CDR3 is TGTGCCAGCAGCTTAGTTGGCGGGAGTATCCTAGAAACGCAGTATTTT.

This chain uses TRBV28 with TRBJ1-3; weak D call: TRBD1 (5 bases). V gave up 3 bases and J gave up 1 base, with 13 bases separating them. CDR1 and CDR2 (germline): MDHEN, SYDVKM. The CDR3 has 16 residues. CDR3 bases: TGTGCCAGCAGTTTCAACACAGGTATTTCTGGAAACACCATATATTTT. Translated: CASSFNTGISGNTIYF.

The chain combines TRBV2 with TRBJ1-2, with 8 nucleotides matching TRBD1. This CDR3 comprises 12 residues. Losses at the gene ends were 10 bases for V and 10 bases for J; bases not matched to a gene: 11. CDR1 is SNHLY, CDR2 FYNNEI, per germline. The chain's CDR3 is CATDRDRLFYTF. The CDR3 nucleotides read TGTGCCACTGACCGGGACAGGCTCTTCTACACCTTC.

The chain recombines TRBV10-3 with TRBJ2-7, with D tentatively TRBD2 (6 bases). This CDR3 has 14 amino acids. CDR1 and CDR2 from the germline V gene are ENHRY and SYGVKD. The germline V and J ends were trimmed by 3 bases and 3 bases, with 12 bases remaining between them. The CDR3 sequence is CAISDEGGNYEQYF. In DNA, the CDR3 is TGTGCCATCAGTGACGAGGGCGGGAACTACGAGCAGTACTTC.

This rearrangement joins TRBV5-1 to TRBJ2-1, with 8 bases matching TRBD2. Germline V lookup: CDR1 SGHRS, CDR2 YFSETQ. This CDR3 is built from 15 residues. V dropped 0 bases and J dropped 10; count of bases not matched to a gene: 9. The CDR3 coding sequence is TGCGCCAGCAGCTTGGCAACGGGAGGGCCGGTCGAGCAGTTCTTC. As protein: CASSLATGGPVEQFF.

The V gene is TRBV5-1, the J gene TRBJ2-5; 8 bases line up with TRBD2. CDR3 size: 16 residues. The germline V gene has CDR1 SGHRS and CDR2 YFSETQ. The junction had 16 bases not matched to a gene; V was cut back by 7 bases and J by 5 bases. CDR3 amino acids: CASGLSGAGVRETQYF. In DNA, the CDR3 is TGCGCCAGCGGTCTCTCGGGAGCGGGAGTTCGGGAGACCCAGTACTTC.

The chain carries TRBV5-5 and TRBJ2-1, with 8 bases aligning to TRBD2. CDR3 length: 15 residues. The V gene's germline CDR1 is SGHKS and CDR2 YYEKEE (reference sequence). V was pared by 0 bases and J by 3 bases, with 2 bases of the junction left unmatched. DNA of the CDR3: TGTGCCAGCAGCTTGGGAGCGGGAGTCTACAATGAGCAGTTCTTC. It yields the protein CASSLGAGVYNEQFF.

The CDR3 reads CASRLGGPTDTQYF. CDR3 nucleotides: TGTGCCAGCAGACTAGGGGGACCAACAGATACGCAGTATTTT. The V gene is TRBV5-4, the J gene TRBJ2-3; D might be TRBD1 (6 bases). Germline CDR1 and CDR2: SGHNT and YYREEE (reference sequence). This CDR3 comprises 14 residues. Trimming shortened V by 5 bases and J by 3 bases, and 13 bases separated the two germline ends.

The chain is built from TRBV5-6 and TRBJ2-7; perhaps TRBD2 as D (6 bases). This CDR3 is 15 amino acids long. V was shortened by 0 bases and J by 2 bases, with 12 bases between the two germline ends. Germline V gene lookup returns CDR1 SGHDT and CDR2 YYEEEE. The DNA for the CDR3 is TGTGCCAGCAGCTTGGTGGCTAGCGAAACCTACGAGCAGTACTTC. This encodes CASSLVASETYEQYF.

This rearrangement joins TRBV10-3 to TRBJ2-2; 7 nucleotides line up with TRBD1. This CDR3 has 16 amino acids. Germline-derived CDR1 and CDR2 are ENHRY and SYGVKD. The V gene end was trimmed by 6 bases and the J gene end by 5 bases; junction bases not matched to a gene: 12. The CDR3 bases are TGTGCCATCAGGAGCGAACAGGGGAAGGATACCGGGGAGCTGTTTTTT. Its translation: CAIRSEQGKDTGELFF.

This clone was seen a handful of times. The rearrangement uses TRBV27 and TRBJ2-1, with a weak D call TRBD2 (6 bases). V was pared by 2 bases and J by 0 bases, with 11 bases between. Germline V gives CDR1 MNHEY, CDR2 SMNVEV (reference sequence). This CDR3 region has 16 residues. The CDR3 is CASSLMWDSSYNEQFF. Written as DNA, the CDR3 is TGTGCCAGCAGTTTAATGTGGGACTCCTCCTACAATGAGCAGTTCTTC.

This rearrangement joins TRBV30 to TRBJ2-3; 7 bases match TRBD1. The length of the CDR3 is 16 residues. The germline V gene encodes CDR1 GTSNPN and CDR2 SVGIG (reference sequence). The trim removed 0 bases at V and 0 bases at J, leaving 6 bases unmatched. CDR3 residues: CAWSVQGRVSTDTQYF. CDR3 nucleotides: TGTGCCTGGAGTGTACAGGGGCGGGTCAGCACAGATACGCAGTATTTT.

The rearrangement links TRBV19 to TRBJ2-1, with D possibly TRBD2 on 5 matching bases. The CDR3 consists of 14 residues. Between the trimmed V and J ends, which lost 10 bases and 2 bases, there was a span of 15 bases. Germline V gene data show CDR1 as LNHDA and CDR2 as SQIVND (reference sequence). The CDR3 region has the DNA TGTGCCACCTCCCCTAGCAGAACCTACAATGAGCAGTTCTTC. Translating gives CATSPSRTYNEQFF.

This clone came up once. The J gene is TRBJ2-7, the V gene TRBV4-2; tentative D call: TRBD1 (6 bases). The V gene's germline CDR1 is LGHNA and CDR2 YNFKEQ. Trimming cost V 1 base and J 5 bases, with 18 bases left between them. The CDR3 loop spans 16 amino acids. As DNA, the CDR3 is TGTGCCAGCAGCCAAGTATCGACAGGTTTGCTCCACGAGCAGTACTTC. Its protein is CASSQVSTGLLHEQYF.

This clone was counted a single time. V and J are TRBV19 and TRBJ2-7; 11 bases align to TRBD2. This CDR3 has 14 amino acids. Per the germline V gene, CDR1 is LNHDA and CDR2 is SQIVND (reference sequence). V lost 5 bases to trimming and J lost 6 bases; unmatched junction nucleotides: 6. CDR3 loop: CASSSGLAVSEQYF. Here the CDR3 DNA reads TGTGCCAGTAGTTCGGGACTAGCGGTCTCCGAGCAGTACTTC.

About this clone: Other DNA sequences in the sample encode the same CDR3. As DNA, the CDR3 is TGTGCCAGCAGCTTAGGACAGGGTCGAACCGGGGAGCTGTTTTTT. This codes for CASSLGQGRTGELFF. The chain carries TRBV11-3 and TRBJ2-2, with 7 bases fitting TRBD1. Germline loops: CDR1 SGHNT, CDR2 YENEEA. The CDR3 is made up of 15 amino acids. The V and J ends lost 1 base and 5 bases, in that order; junction bases with no gene match: 4.

The V and J genes are TRBV5-5 and TRBJ1-1, with D unresolved. Trimming took off 1 base at V and 1 base at J, with 8 bases between the two ends. From germline, CDR1 is SGHKS and CDR2 YYEKEE (reference sequence). This CDR3 is 14 amino acids long. Here the CDR3 reads CASSLRQANTEAFF. DNA of the CDR3: TGTGCCAGCAGCTTGCGGCAGGCGAACACTGAAGCTTTCTTT.

This sequence joins TRBV28 and TRBJ1-5; unclear D gene. Trimming shortened V by 6 bases and J by 7 bases, and 7 bases separated the two germline ends. This CDR3 contains 11 residues. The germline gives CDR1 MDHEN, CDR2 SYDVKM. In DNA, the CDR3 is TGTGCCAGCAGATCGACACAGCCCCAGCATTTT. It translates to CASRSTQPQHF. The whole variable domain, remainder taken from reference TRBV28 and TRBJ1-5, is DVKVTQSSRYLVKRTGEKVFLECVQDMDHENMFWYRQDPGLGLRLIYFSYDVKMKEKGDIPEGYSVSREKKERFSLILESASTNQTSMYLCASRSTQPQHFGDGTRLSIL.

CDR3: CASSLARGQNYGYTF. In nucleotides, the CDR3 is TGCGCCAGCAGCTTGGCGCGGGGCCAAAACTATGGCTACACCTTC. The genes are TRBV5-1 and TRBJ1-2; the D gene is possibly TRBD1 (5 bases). V lost 0 bases to trimming and J lost 2 bases, with 11 bases between them. The germline V gene has CDR1 SGHRS and CDR2 YFSETQ. This CDR3 is 15 amino acids long.

This chain joins TRBV18 and TRBJ1-1; the D gene is possibly TRBD1 (6 bases). This CDR3 contains 16 residues. Deletions cut 1 base from V and 0 bases from J, with 12 bases between. Germline-derived CDR1 and CDR2 are KGHSH and LQKENI. CDR3 bases: TGTGCCAGCTCACCACAACGACAGGTAATGAACACTGAAGCTTTCTTT. It encodes CASSPQRQVMNTEAFF. The variable domain in full, completed from reference TRBV18 and TRBJ1-1, reads NAGVMQNPRHLVRRRGQEARLRCSPMKGHSHVYWYRQLPEEGLKFMVYLQKENIIDESGMPKERFSAEFPKEGPSILRIQQVVRGDSAAYFCASSPQRQVMNTEAFFGQGTRLTVV.

J is TRBJ2-1 and V is TRBV30; no reliable D call. The CDR3 is 12 amino acids. Germline V lookup: CDR1 GTSNPN, CDR2 SVGIG (reference sequence). Trimming took off 0 bases at V and 3 bases at J, with 3 bases between the two ends. This CDR3 reads CAWSVSYNEQFF. The CDR3 bases are TGTGCCTGGAGTGTTAGCTACAATGAGCAGTTCTTC.

The chain is built from TRBV10-1 and TRBJ2-1; the match to TRBD2 covers 11 bases. The CDR3 covers 20 residues. V lost 10 bases to trimming and J lost 0 bases; unmatched junction nucleotides: 20. CDR1 WNHNN and CDR2 SYGVQD come from the germline V gene (reference sequence). The CDR3: CATPNTSGSTRRSSYNEQFF. The CDR3 coding sequence is TGCGCCACCCCGAATACTAGCGGGAGTACTCGAAGGAGCTCCTACAATGAGCAGTTCTTC.

The CDR3 nucleotides read TGTGCCAGCAGCCCCGACAGGGGGGATCAGCCCCAGCATTTT. The encoded protein is CASSPDRGDQPQHF. The V call is TRBV28, the J call TRBJ1-5; the match to TRBD1 covers 9 bases. V dropped 6 bases and J dropped 5; count of bases not matched to a gene: 5. The CDR3 is made up of 14 amino acids. The V gene's germline CDR1 is MDHEN and CDR2 SYDVKM. The full variable domain, in which reference TRBV28 and TRBJ1-5 provide the parts outside the CDR3, is DVKVTQSSRYLVKRTGEKVFLECVQDMDHENMFWYRQDPGLGLRLIYFSYDVKMKEKGDIPEGYSVSREKKERFSLILESASTNQTSMYLCASSPDRGDQPQHFGDGTRLSIL.

This clone turned up a few times. V is TRBV7-8 and J is TRBJ1-2; 8 bases agree with TRBD1. CDR1 SGHVS and CDR2 FQNEAQ come from the germline V gene. With 1 base clipped from V and 8 bases from J, the junction kept 6 bases outside the gene matches. CDR3 size: 14 residues. The CDR3 loop reads CASSLGQGARGYTF. The CDR3 DNA sequence: TGTGCCAGCAGCTTAGGTCAGGGGGCGCGGGGCTACACCTTC.

This chain uses TRBV19 with TRBJ2-3, with 13 bases aligning to TRBD2. The germline gives CDR1 LNHDA, CDR2 SQIVND (reference sequence). J was trimmed by 5 bases and V by 3 bases; bases with no gene match: 14. The CDR3 length is 19 residues. CDR3 sequence reads: CASSIFSAGLAGEEDTQYF. DNA for the CDR3: TGTGCCAGTAGTATTTTCTCCGCCGGACTAGCGGGAGAGGAAGATACGCAGTATTTT.

The rearrangement uses TRBV27 and TRBJ2-2, with D maybe TRBD2 (5 bases). CDR3 size: 14 residues. The germline CDR1 and CDR2 sequences are MNHEY and SMNVEV (reference sequence). V gave up 0 bases and J gave up 7 bases, with 9 bases separating them. The DNA of the CDR3 is TGTGCCAGCAGTTTATCGTTTCGGGACGGGGAGCTGTTTTTT. Encoded protein: CASSLSFRDGELFF.

CDR3 nucleotides: TGTGCCAGCAGCCCGAAGGGGAACCAGCCCCAGCATTTT. Translating gives CASSPKGNQPQHF. The genes are TRBV5-5 and TRBJ1-5; the D gene is possibly TRBD1 (5 bases). CDR3 length equals 13 residues. Germline CDR1 and CDR2: SGHKS and YYEKEE (reference sequence). V lost 4 bases, J lost 7 bases, and 12 bases lay in between.

This clone has only a few counts. The V gene is TRBV13, the J gene TRBJ2-1, with 15 positions matching TRBD2. V lost 5 bases and J lost 9; bases outside the gene matches: 8. This CDR3 contains 16 residues. Germline CDR1 PRHDT, CDR2 FYEKMQ (reference sequence). The CDR3, as DNA: TGTGCCAGCAGCCCCCCGGGACTAGCGGGAGGTCCTGAGCAGTTCTTC. Protein sequence: CASSPPGLAGGPEQFF.

The rearrangement links TRBV7-8 to TRBJ2-7; TRBD2 agrees at 10 bases. In germline, CDR1 is SGHVS, CDR2 FQNEAQ. The junction had 10 bases not matched to a gene; V was cut back by 6 bases and J by 2 bases. The CDR3 runs to 16 residues. The CDR3, as DNA: TGTGCCAGCAGGCCTAGTACTAGCGGGATAGCCTACGAGCAGTACTTC. It yields the protein CASRPSTSGIAYEQYF.